The 13 T cell receptor beta chains in this list originate from one sample, sequenced in a study of tumor-infiltrating lymphocytes in localized non-small cell lung cancer. The protocol was immunoSEQ multiplex PCR, while the TCRdb copy is restricted to in-frame clones and leaves out a portion. Of 15,000 to 20,000 clones detected, 80% appear once; the ten largest clones hold 10%. Sequencing input: uninvolved lung tissue not adjacent to the tumor. Receptors originate from a human donor with non-small cell lung cancer.

This clone has just a few counts. The chain has TRBV10-3 and TRBJ2-3, with D tentatively TRBD2 (5 bases). With 4 bases removed from V and 4 bases from J, the gap between germline ends came to 9 bases. Germline loops: CDR1 ENHRY, CDR2 SYGVKD. The CDR3 spans 13 residues. CDR3 sequence (DNA): TGTGCCATCAGTGGAGTTAGCGCAGATACGCAGTATTTT. Translation gives CAISGVSADTQYF.

This chain links TRBV5-1 with TRBJ2-3; 10 nucleotides agree with TRBD2. The CDR3 contains 16 residues. The J segment lost 5 bases and the V segment lost 5 bases, leaving 11 bases of the junction unmatched. Germline CDR1 SGHRS, CDR2 YFSETQ. CDR3: CASRPSGRTAGDTQYF. In DNA form, the CDR3 reads TGCGCCAGCAGGCCTAGCGGGAGAACGGCCGGAGATACGCAGTATTTT.

The DNA for the CDR3 is TGCGCCAGCTTTCCAGGGAACACCGGGGAGCTGTTTTTT. It specifies CASFPGNTGELFF. The chain employs TRBV5-1 and TRBJ2-2, with D uncertain. The length of the CDR3 is 13 residues. The ends were cut back, 7 bases at V and 1 base at J, with 8 bases in the middle. Germline lookup yields CDR1 SGHRS and CDR2 YFSETQ.

The V call is TRBV11-2, the J call TRBJ1-2, with D hard to call. Trimming removed 6 bases at V and 8 bases at J, with 10 bases between. Germline assignment: CDR1 SGHAT and CDR2 FQNNGV. The CDR3 is 11 residues long. The CDR3 protein is CASSIMRGYTF. The CDR3, as DNA: TGTGCCAGCAGTATAATGCGAGGCTACACCTTC.

The J gene is TRBJ2-5, the V gene TRBV2, with 9 bases fitting TRBD1. Germline CDR1 reads SNHLY; CDR2 reads FYNNEI. Trimming cost V 5 bases and J 5 bases; bases outside gene matches: 9. The CDR3 is 15 residues long. In nucleotides, the CDR3 is TGTGCCAGCAGTACGGGACAGGGAGTGGGTGAGACCCAGTACTTC. Protein sequence: CASSTGQGVGETQYF.

A note on this clone: The sample has other DNA sequences that encode this CDR3 too. The chain has TRBV7-9 and TRBJ1-1; no firm D call. V gave up 5 bases and J gave up 10 bases, with 11 bases separating them. This CDR3 has 11 amino acids. Looked up from germline, CDR1 is SEHNR and CDR2 is FQNEAQ (reference sequence). The CDR3, as DNA: TGTGCCAGCAGCCTAGATTGGGGAGCTTTCTTT. It encodes CASSLDWGAFF.

The chain has TRBV4-1 and TRBJ2-5, with a tentative D call TRBD1 (7 bases). The CDR3 loop spans 16 amino acids. The germline V and J ends were trimmed by 4 bases and 4 bases, with 19 bases remaining between them. Per germline, CDR1 MGHRA and CDR2 YSYEKL. The CDR3 nucleotides are TGCGCCAGCAGCCTCCAAGGCGGGACAGCAGGAGAGACCCAGTACTTC. Encoded protein: CASSLQGGTAGETQYF.

This chain joins TRBV5-4 and TRBJ1-1; D is unclear. The CDR3 is 15 amino acids. The V end lost 0 bases, the J end lost 2 bases, and 11 bases lay between the germline ends. Germline V CDR1 and CDR2: SGHNT, YYREEE (reference sequence). The CDR3 protein is CASSLVVQENTEAFF. The CDR3 DNA sequence: TGTGCCAGCAGCTTGGTAGTTCAGGAAAACACTGAAGCTTTCTTT. Using reference TRBV5-4 and TRBJ1-1 for the parts outside the CDR3, the full variable domain is ETGVTQSPTHLIKTRGQQVTLRCSSQSGHNTVSWYQQALGQGPQFIFQYYREEENGRGNFPPRFSGLQFPNYSSELNVNALELDDSALYLCASSLVVQENTEAFFGQGTRLTVV.

This clone was counted between two and nine times. The rearrangement links TRBV2 to TRBJ2-7; no reliable D call. The CDR3 contains 12 residues. With 0 bases removed from V and 3 bases from J, the gap between germline ends came to 3 bases. The germline CDR1 and CDR2 sequences are SNHLY and FYNNEI. Written as DNA, the CDR3 is TGTGCCAGCAGTGAAGCTAACTACGAGCAGTACTTC. Translated, it gives CASSEANYEQYF.

CDR3 nucleotide sequence: TGTGCCAGCAGTTACCTCGGCACAGATACGCAGTATTTT. It yields the protein CASSYLGTDTQYF. The J gene is TRBJ2-3, the V gene TRBV6-5, with D uncertain. The length of the CDR3 is 13 residues. V was trimmed by 2 bases and J by 1 base, leaving 4 bases between them. Germline-derived CDR1 and CDR2 are MNHEY and SVGAGI.

This clone came up once. The chain links TRBV7-9 to TRBJ2-5; tentatively, D is TRBD1 or TRBD2 (5 bases each). The CDR3 extends over 14 amino acids. Trimming took 1 base from V and 5 from J, leaving 11 bases between them. The V gene's germline CDR1 is SEHNR and CDR2 FQNEAQ (reference sequence). The CDR3 bases are TGTGCCAGCAGCTTAGGGACGGGGCAGGAGACCCAGTACTTC. This sequence encodes CASSLGTGQETQYF.

The chain joins TRBV9 to TRBJ2-5; 7 nucleotides align to TRBD2. CDR1 and CDR2 (germline): SGDLS, YYNGEE. The CDR3 runs 16 residues. The trim removed 6 bases at V and 4 bases at J, leaving 15 bases unmatched. CDR3 protein: CASNPGVAGDRETQYF. In DNA form, the CDR3 reads TGTGCCAGCAACCCCGGGGTGGCGGGAGATAGAGAGACCCAGTACTTC.

This rearrangement joins TRBV5-1 to TRBJ1-2; TRBD1 agrees at 7 bases. The germline V gene encodes CDR1 SGHRS and CDR2 YFSETQ. The CDR3 is 14 amino acids. The V and J ends lost 4 bases and 3 bases, in that order; junction bases with no gene match: 6. The DNA of the CDR3 is TGCGCCAGCAGCCCCGGACAGGTGGACTATGGCTACACCTTC. Protein: CASSPGQVDYGYTF.